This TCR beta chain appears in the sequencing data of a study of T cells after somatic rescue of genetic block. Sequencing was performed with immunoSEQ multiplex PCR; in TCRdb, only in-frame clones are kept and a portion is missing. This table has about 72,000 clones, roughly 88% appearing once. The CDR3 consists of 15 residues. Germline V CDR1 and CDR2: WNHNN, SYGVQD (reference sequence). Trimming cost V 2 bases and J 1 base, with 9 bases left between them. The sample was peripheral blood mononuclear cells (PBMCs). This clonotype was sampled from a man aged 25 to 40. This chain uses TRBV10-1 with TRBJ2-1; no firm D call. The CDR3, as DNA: TGCGCCAGCAGTGAGGACCAAGGGTCCTACAATGAGCAGTTCTTC. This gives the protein CASSEDQGSYNEQFF.